A single sample is the source of the 24 T cell receptor beta chains below, sequenced in a study of cytomegalovirus exposure and HLA in healthy donors. PCR was performed using 60 Vbeta and 13 Jbeta primers. Only in-frame clones appear in the TCRdb table, and some are missing; sequencing was by immunoSEQ multiplex PCR. The repertoire table contains some 130,000 clones. Sequenced sample: PBMCs. The receptors shown here come from a man between 18 and 29 years old in good health and CMV-seronegative.

The rearrangement uses TRBV10-3 and TRBJ1-5, with TRBD1 as a possible D gene (5 bases). This CDR3 spans 15 amino acids. Deletions cut 3 bases from V and 6 bases from J, with 15 bases between. Germline lookup yields CDR1 ENHRY and CDR2 SYGVKD. This CDR3 reads CAISEWEGGGQPQHF. The CDR3 coding sequence is TGTGCCATCAGTGAATGGGAGGGCGGGGGTCAGCCCCAGCATTTT.

This chain joins TRBV27 and TRBJ2-2, with 11 bases fitting TRBD2. The germline CDR1 and CDR2 sequences are MNHEY and SMNVEV (reference sequence). Losses at the gene ends were 5 bases for V and 4 bases for J; bases not matched to a gene: 6. The CDR3 extends over 16 amino acids. The CDR3 nucleotides are TGTGCCAGCAGTCCATGGGGACTAGCGGCCACCGGGGAGCTGTTTTTT. This translates into CASSPWGLAATGELFF.

The rearrangement uses TRBV25-1 and TRBJ2-1, with TRBD2 matching over 9 bases. The length of the CDR3 is 14 residues. Trimming took 7 bases from V and 4 from J; bases not matched to a gene: 5. Germline CDR1 and CDR2: MGHDK and SYGVNS. The CDR3 is CASTLAGLYNEQFF. CDR3 sequence (DNA): TGTGCCAGCACCCTAGCGGGACTTTACAATGAGCAGTTCTTC. Supplemented by reference TRBV25-1 and TRBJ2-1, the full variable domain reads EADIYQTPRYLVIGTGKKITLECSQTMGHDKMYWYQQDPGMELHLIHYSYGVNSTEKGDLSSESTVSRIRTEHFPLTLESARPSHTSQYLCASTLAGLYNEQFFGPGTRLTVL.

The CDR3 protein is CASSTGRDRGHEQYF. For the CDR3, the DNA is TGTGCCAGTAGCACCGGAAGGGACAGGGGGCACGAGCAGTACTTC. The chain links TRBV19 to TRBJ2-7; 12 bases match TRBD1. This CDR3 contains 15 residues. CDR1 LNHDA and CDR2 SQIVND come from the germline V gene (reference sequence). J gave up 5 bases and V 6 bases, and 8 bases lay outside the gene matches. Together with reference TRBV19 and TRBJ2-7, the CDR3 gives the full variable domain: DGGITQSPKYLFRKEGQNVTLSCEQNLNHDAMYWYRQDPGQGLRLIYYSQIVNDFQKGDIAEGYSVSREKKESFPLTVTSAQKNPTAFYLCASSTGRDRGHEQYFGPGTRLTVT.

The chain is built from TRBV2 and TRBJ2-4; perhaps TRBD1 as D (6 bases). Germline V gene sequence: CDR1 SNHLY, CDR2 FYNNEI. Trimming removed 3 bases at V and 6 bases at J, with 6 bases between. The CDR3 has 12 residues. The CDR3 region has the DNA TGTGCCAGCAGTGAGGGGGCAAACATTCAGTACTTC. As protein: CASSEGANIQYF.

The chain recombines TRBV2 with TRBJ1-2; 7 bases match TRBD1. The CDR3 loop spans 12 amino acids. The germline V gene encodes CDR1 SNHLY and CDR2 FYNNEI. Unmatched junction bases numbered 3, after V lost 7 bases and J lost 4 bases. The CDR3 protein is CASMEGAYGYTF. The CDR3 nucleotides are TGTGCCAGCATGGAGGGGGCCTATGGCTACACCTTC.

The chain is built from TRBV5-1 and TRBJ1-2; TRBD1 aligns across 9 bases. Germline-derived CDR1 and CDR2 are SGHRS and YFSETQ. V shed 4 bases, J shed 4 bases, and the junction held 14 bases outside the gene matches. This CDR3 has 17 residues. The CDR3 DNA follows: TGCGCCAGCAGCCGATCCGGGACAGGGTCTCTTAGCTATGGCTACACCTTC. Its protein product is CASSRSGTGSLSYGYTF.

About this clone itself: Other DNA sequences in this specimen translate into the identical CDR3. This chain's CDR3 is CASIVASGRTDTQYF. CDR3 in DNA: TGTGCCAGCATAGTAGCTAGCGGGCGCACAGATACGCAGTATTTT. The chain combines TRBV2 with TRBJ2-3; 8 bases agree with TRBD2. V trimming: 7 bases; J trimming: 1 base; junction bases outside the gene matches: 7. The CDR3 length is 15 residues. Germline-derived CDR1 and CDR2 are SNHLY and FYNNEI.

For the CDR3, the DNA is TGTGCCAGCAGCCCCCGTGCGGGGCTTAATGAAAAACTGTTTTTT. This encodes CASSPRAGLNEKLFF. The chain recombines TRBV9 with TRBJ1-4; TRBD1 is a possible D gene (5 bases). Germline CDR1 SGDLS, CDR2 YYNGEE. The CDR3 runs 15 residues. With 4 bases removed from V and 4 bases from J, the gap between germline ends came to 14 bases.

This rearrangement joins TRBV7-8 to TRBJ1-4, with 8 bases that match TRBD1. CDR1 and CDR2 (germline): SGHVS, FQNEAQ. Trimming took 5 bases from V and 7 from J; bases not matched to a gene: 3. The CDR3 covers 13 residues. CDR3 loop: CASSKDRVEKLFF. In DNA form, the CDR3 reads TGTGCCAGCAGCAAGGACAGGGTTGAAAAACTGTTTTTT.

V usage is TRBV4-3 and J usage is TRBJ1-2; 9 bases match TRBD1. Germline lookup yields CDR1 LGHNA and CDR2 YSLEER. The CDR3 sequence is 14 residues long. V dropped 3 bases and J dropped 6; count of bases not matched to a gene: 5. Here the CDR3 reads CASSQSGTGNGYTF. Here the CDR3 DNA reads TGCGCCAGCAGCCAGTCCGGGACAGGGAATGGCTACACCTTC.

The chain employs TRBV28 and TRBJ1-2; D call uncertain. Germline V gives CDR1 MDHEN, CDR2 SYDVKM. V dropped 8 bases and J dropped 4 bases, with 5 bases sitting between them. The CDR3 consists of 10 residues. The CDR3: CASFRYGYTF. The CDR3 coding sequence is TGTGCCAGCTTTCGCTATGGCTACACCTTC.

The chain is built from TRBV15 and TRBJ2-7; 7 bases are shared with TRBD1. The CDR3 is made up of 15 amino acids. Germline CDR1 LNHNV, CDR2 YYDKDF (reference sequence). After removal of 0 bases from V and 4 bases from J, the junction contained 6 bases not matched to a gene. CDR3 residues: CATSRDGTDPYEQYF. The CDR3 region has the DNA TGTGCCACCAGCAGAGACGGGACAGATCCGTACGAGCAGTACTTC.

The chain recombines TRBV19 with TRBJ2-7, with D perhaps TRBD1 (5 bases). The V gene lost 9 bases and the J gene lost 5 bases, with 14 bases spanning the gap. The CDR3 covers 12 residues. Germline V gives CDR1 LNHDA, CDR2 SQIVND (reference sequence). The CDR3 sequence: CASRPLRDEQYF. CDR3 DNA sequence: TGTGCCAGCCGGCCCCTCAGGGACGAGCAGTACTTC. Drawing the rest from reference TRBV19 and TRBJ2-7, the complete variable domain is DGGITQSPKYLFRKEGQNVTLSCEQNLNHDAMYWYRQDPGQGLRLIYYSQIVNDFQKGDIAEGYSVSREKKESFPLTVTSAQKNPTAFYLCASRPLRDEQYFGPGTRLTVT.

The rearrangement uses TRBV7-9 and TRBJ1-4, with D unclear. Germline loops: CDR1 SEHNR, CDR2 FQNEAQ (reference sequence). The CDR3 extends over 14 amino acids. V gave up 5 bases and J gave up 0 bases, with 7 bases separating them. The CDR3 DNA reads as TGTGCCAGCAGCCCCATTGCAACTAATGAAAAACTGTTTTTT. It is translated as CASSPIATNEKLFF.

V and J are TRBV7-9 and TRBJ2-3; 7 bases are shared with TRBD2. J gave up 0 bases and V 9 bases, and 12 bases lay outside the gene matches. The CDR3 sequence is 16 residues long. Per the germline V gene, CDR1 is SEHNR and CDR2 is FQNEAQ (reference sequence). The CDR3 spells CASGGGRLDSTDTQYF. CDR3 DNA sequence: TGTGCCAGTGGGGGAGGGCGACTAGATAGCACAGATACGCAGTATTTT.

The chain employs TRBV18 and TRBJ2-5; D uncertain. The germline gives CDR1 KGHSH, CDR2 LQKENI. V was shortened by 0 bases and J by 5 bases, with 10 bases between the two germline ends. This CDR3 region has 14 residues. CDR3 protein: CASSPPAQPETQYF. DNA of the CDR3: TGTGCCAGCTCACCACCGGCACAGCCTGAGACCCAGTACTTC.

The V and J genes are TRBV13 and TRBJ1-4, with D possibly matching TRBD1 (5 bases). Germline V gene sequence: CDR1 PRHDT, CDR2 FYEKMQ (reference sequence). The CDR3 has 14 amino acids. Trimming took off 5 bases at V and 7 bases at J, with 14 bases between the two ends. CDR3: CASSRGGEAEKLFF. The CDR3 nucleotides read TGTGCCAGCAGCCGAGGAGGGGAGGCTGAAAAACTGTTTTTT.

A word on this clone: Distinct nucleotide sequences in the sample also encode this CDR3. The chain combines TRBV18 with TRBJ2-1; TRBD2 matches at 11 bases. This CDR3 is built from 15 residues. Trimming removed 0 bases from V and 5 bases from J; junction bases left unmatched: 0. The germline gives CDR1 KGHSH, CDR2 LQKENI. The DNA for the CDR3 is TGTGCCAGCTCACCACCGGGACTAGCGGACAATGAGCAGTTCTTC. Translating it yields CASSPPGLADNEQFF.

The chain links TRBV4-3 to TRBJ1-4; 9 bases are a match to TRBD1. This CDR3 has 15 amino acids. The ends lost 4 bases at V and 3 bases at J; junction bases unmatched: 3. Germline CDR1 is LGHNA and CDR2 is YSLEER. In DNA form, the CDR3 reads TGCGCCAGCAGCCCTTGGACAGGGGCTAATGAAAAACTGTTTTTT. Translation gives CASSPWTGANEKLFF.

V gene TRBV5-4 combines with J gene TRBJ2-1, with a weak D call TRBD1 (5 bases). This CDR3 comprises 14 residues. CDR1 SGHNT and CDR2 YYREEE come from the germline V gene (reference sequence). Trimming removed 4 bases from V and 4 bases from J, with 12 bases in between. The CDR3 region is CASSPTVGYNEQFF. The CDR3 DNA follows: TGTGCCAGCAGCCCGACAGTAGGATACAATGAGCAGTTCTTC.

The chain employs TRBV7-6 and TRBJ2-3, with D perhaps TRBD2 (7 bases). With 5 bases removed from V and 1 base from J, the gap between germline ends came to 16 bases. CDR1 SGHVS and CDR2 FNYEAQ come from the germline V gene. The CDR3 contains 16 residues. CDR3 residues: CASSRRGGGGTDTQYF. CDR3 coding DNA: TGTGCCAGCAGCCGAAGGGGGGGAGGCGGCACAGATACGCAGTATTTT.

CDR3 amino acids: CASSSGDRGNEQFF. As DNA, the CDR3 is TGTGCCAGCAGTTCTGGCGACAGGGGCAATGAGCAGTTCTTC. V usage is TRBV28 and J usage is TRBJ2-1, with 8 bases fitting TRBD1. V gave up 4 bases and J gave up 6 bases; unmatched junction bases: 5. The CDR3 length is 14 residues. Germline V lookup: CDR1 MDHEN, CDR2 SYDVKM.

The chain uses TRBV12-5 and TRBJ2-2, with D maybe TRBD1 (5 bases). The CDR3 spans 17 residues. V lost 1 base and J 6 bases, leaving 18 bases between the germline ends. Per the germline V gene, CDR1 is LGHNT and CDR2 is FRNRAP. The CDR3 reads CASGLGLKDTSAGELFF. The DNA of the CDR3 is TGTGCTAGTGGTTTGGGTTTGAAGGACACTTCTGCCGGGGAGCTGTTTTTT.